The 29 T cell receptor beta chains listed next were all sequenced from one sample in a study of STAT5B mutations in CD4+ large granular lymphocyte leukemia. Assay used: immunoSEQ multiplex PCR; TCRdb lists only in-frame clones, some missing. Seen here are 25,000 to 30,000 clones, under 85% observed once, and the top ten hold 6.2%. What was sequenced was CD4+ T cells from blood buffy coats. The origin of the receptors is a human donor in good health.

The chain employs TRBV5-4 and TRBJ1-4, with 10 positions matching TRBD1. In germline, CDR1 is SGHNT, CDR2 YYREEE (reference sequence). The J segment lost 5 bases and the V segment lost 4 bases, leaving 5 bases of the junction unmatched. The CDR3 is 15 amino acids. The CDR3 here is CASSTRGQGNEKLFF. As DNA, the CDR3 is TGTGCCAGCAGCACCAGGGGACAGGGGAATGAAAAACTGTTTTTT.

This clone was found once. The genes are TRBV18 and TRBJ2-3; 9 bases are shared with TRBD2. The V and J ends lost 4 bases and 2 bases, in that order; junction bases with no gene match: 10. The CDR3 contains 17 residues. The V gene's germline CDR1 is KGHSH and CDR2 LQKENI. The DNA of the CDR3 is TGTGCCAGCTCACGGCCCGGGGAGCGGGGGGACACAGATACGCAGTATTTT. As protein: CASSRPGERGDTDTQYF.

This sequence joins TRBV6-6 and TRBJ2-1, with 10 bases aligning to TRBD1. Germline V lookup: CDR1 MNHNY, CDR2 SVGAGI (reference sequence). V shed 7 bases, J shed 3 bases, and the junction held 6 bases outside the gene matches. The CDR3 sequence is 15 residues long. The CDR3 DNA reads TGTGCCAGCACGTCCAGGGACAGGGGCTACAATGAGCAGTTCTTC. Protein: CASTSRDRGYNEQFF.

This sequence joins TRBV6-5 and TRBJ2-6; D may correspond to TRBD1 or TRBD2 (6 bases each). V dropped 6 bases and J dropped 2 bases, with 11 bases sitting between them. The length of the CDR3 is 15 residues. Germline V gene data show CDR1 as MNHEY and CDR2 as SVGAGI. CDR3 bases: TGTGCCAGCAGGTCAGGGGAGGCTGGGGCCAACGTCCTGACTTTC. It encodes CASRSGEAGANVLTF.

The count of this clone is one. This chain connects TRBV11-2 to TRBJ1-5; 7 bases are shared with TRBD1. Unmatched junction bases numbered 14, after V lost 2 bases and J lost 4 bases. The CDR3 consists of 18 residues. Germline V gene data show CDR1 as SGHAT and CDR2 as FQNNGV. The CDR3 reads CASSLSIPGQERNQPQHF. The CDR3 DNA reads as TGTGCCAGCAGCTTATCAATCCCAGGACAGGAAAGAAATCAGCCCCAGCATTTT.

V and J are TRBV5-6 and TRBJ2-6; D gene unclear. The germline CDR1 and CDR2 sequences are SGHDT and YYEEEE. Trimming took off 0 bases at V and 7 bases at J, with 5 bases between the two ends. This CDR3 region has 13 residues. The CDR3: CASSLERANVLTF. In DNA, the CDR3 is TGTGCCAGCAGCTTGGAAAGAGCCAACGTCCTGACTTTC.

J is TRBJ2-7 and V is TRBV27; TRBD1 matches 8 bases. The V segment lost 2 bases and the J segment 2 bases; nucleotides outside the gene matches: 2. CDR3 size: 14 residues. The germline V gene encodes CDR1 MNHEY and CDR2 SMNVEV (reference sequence). CDR3 loop: CASSLGQGAYEQYV. The CDR3, as DNA: TGTGCCAGCAGTTTAGGACAGGGCGCCTACGAGCAGTACGTC.

The CDR3 loop is CASRAAGGVNEKLFF. As DNA, the CDR3 is TGTGCCAGCAGGGCCGCCGGGGGGGTTAATGAAAAACTGTTTTTT. The chain combines TRBV6-5 with TRBJ1-4, with D possibly TRBD1 on 5 matching bases. This CDR3 comprises 15 residues. Trimming left V 6 bases short and J 4 bases short, with 15 bases between. Germline-derived CDR1 and CDR2 are MNHEY and SVGAGI.

In its sample, this clone was seen a few times. The chain couples TRBV27 to TRBJ2-5; a possible D gene is TRBD2 (6 bases). Germline CDR1 MNHEY, CDR2 SMNVEV (reference sequence). The CDR3 extends over 11 amino acids. V dropped 4 bases and J dropped 7 bases, with 7 bases sitting between them. The CDR3 nucleotides read TGTGCCAGCAGTTCCGGGGGGACCCAGTACTTC. Residues: CASSSGGTQYF.

The chain carries TRBV15 and TRBJ2-5; the match to TRBD1 covers 10 bases. The CDR3 has 16 residues. Germline V gives CDR1 LNHNV, CDR2 YYDKDF (reference sequence). V lost 1 base, J lost 5 bases, and 7 bases stayed unmatched. The CDR3 sequence is CATSRGSGTGVETQYF. CDR3 coding DNA: TGTGCCACCAGCAGAGGCTCTGGGACAGGGGTGGAGACCCAGTACTTC.

The V call is TRBV29-1, the J call TRBJ2-1; 7 nucleotides agree with TRBD1. The V and J ends lost 4 bases and 6 bases, in that order; junction bases with no gene match: 3. The CDR3 totals 12 residues. Germline assignment: CDR1 SQVTM and CDR2 ANQGSEA. In nucleotides, the CDR3 is TGCAGCGTTGTTACAGGGGTCAATGAGCAGTTCTTC. This translates into CSVVTGVNEQFF.

V is TRBV18 and J is TRBJ2-6, with D unclear. The germline V and J ends were trimmed by 8 bases and 2 bases, with 10 bases remaining between them. The CDR3 runs 14 residues. Germline V gene data show CDR1 as KGHSH and CDR2 as LQKENI. CDR3 amino acids: CASQREAGANVLTF. Written as DNA, the CDR3 is TGTGCCAGCCAAAGGGAAGCTGGGGCCAACGTCCTGACTTTC.

This chain links TRBV4-3 with TRBJ1-5; D remains ambiguous. The CDR3 has 13 amino acids. Germline lookup yields CDR1 LGHNA and CDR2 YSLEER. The V end lost 3 bases, the J end lost 7 bases, and 10 bases lay between the germline ends. As DNA, the CDR3 is TGCGCCAGCAGCCATGAGGGATCCCAGCCCCAGCATTTT. Protein: CASSHEGSQPQHF.

This chain connects TRBV19 to TRBJ1-1; D not certain. Germline CDR1 and CDR2: LNHDA and SQIVND (reference sequence). Trimming took off 2 bases at V and 3 bases at J, with 10 bases between the two ends. The CDR3 contains 14 residues. The CDR3 is CASSILGSDTEAFF. Written as DNA, the CDR3 is TGTGCCAGTAGTATATTAGGGAGCGACACTGAAGCTTTCTTT.

The V gene is TRBV7-6, the J gene TRBJ1-4; TRBD1 is a possible D gene (5 bases). Looked up from germline, CDR1 is SGHVS and CDR2 is FNYEAQ. The CDR3 spans 17 residues. With 5 bases removed from V and 3 bases from J, the gap between germline ends came to 19 bases. CDR3 residues: CASSPTRPGRPNEKLFF. The DNA of the CDR3 is TGTGCCAGCAGCCCTACCCGACCGGGGCGGCCTAATGAAAAACTGTTTTTT.

The chain links TRBV19 to TRBJ2-7, with D possibly TRBD2 on 7 matching bases. Germline lookup yields CDR1 LNHDA and CDR2 SQIVND (reference sequence). The CDR3 has 16 residues. V lost 3 bases to trimming and J lost 5 bases, with 20 bases between them. The CDR3 DNA reads TGTGCCAGTAGTATTTGGGGGGGGGCCAATTCAAACGAGCAGTACTTC. It yields the protein CASSIWGGANSNEQYF.

Comment on this clone: At the DNA level, this CDR3 is encoded by other sequences in the same sample as well. The rearrangement uses TRBV4-1 and TRBJ2-7; weak D call: TRBD1 (5 bases). This CDR3 is built from 15 residues. Trimming took off 6 bases at V and 1 base at J, with 16 bases between the two ends. Germline lookup yields CDR1 MGHRA and CDR2 YSYEKL. CDR3 in amino acids: CASREGAAKSYEQYF. For the CDR3, the DNA is TGCGCCAGCAGGGAAGGGGCTGCGAAATCCTACGAGCAGTACTTC.

This clone was seen a handful of times. J is TRBJ1-1 and V is TRBV5-6, with D possibly TRBD1 on 6 matching bases. The length of the CDR3 is 12 residues. Trimming took off 7 bases at V and 1 base at J, with 8 bases between the two ends. Looked up from germline, CDR1 is SGHDT and CDR2 is YYEEEE. Here the CDR3 DNA reads TGTGCCAGCCGGGGGGCGAACACTGAAGCTTTCTTT. It translates to CASRGANTEAFF.

In this sample, this clone turned up a few times. The rearrangement joins TRBV7-9 to TRBJ1-6; D ambiguous. V gave up 1 base and J gave up 11 bases, with 15 bases separating them. Germline CDR1 SEHNR, CDR2 FQNEAQ (reference sequence). There are 15 residues in the CDR3. The CDR3: CASSLESVGGTPLHF. CDR3 DNA sequence: TGTGCCAGCAGCTTAGAGTCGGTGGGTGGGACACCCCTCCACTTT.

The chain recombines TRBV20-1 with TRBJ2-5; TRBD1 or TRBD2 may be the D gene (7 bases each). The V end lost 5 bases, the J end lost 14 bases, and 18 bases lay between the germline ends. Germline V gene lookup returns CDR1 DFQATT and CDR2 SNEGSKA (reference sequence). CDR3 length: 11 amino acids. As DNA, the CDR3 is TGCAGTGCTGGGGGGGGGACAGCACCATACTTC. This encodes CSAGGGTAPYF.

The chain uses TRBV9 and TRBJ2-2, with 9 bases aligning to TRBD2. Germline V gene sequence: CDR1 SGDLS, CDR2 YYNGEE. The CDR3 is 16 amino acids. J was trimmed by 5 bases and V by 1 base; bases with no gene match: 6. As DNA, the CDR3 is TGTGCCAGCAGCGTACCTAGCGGGGCCTTTACCGGGGAGCTGTTTTTT. This sequence encodes CASSVPSGAFTGELFF.

The rearrangement uses TRBV5-6 and TRBJ2-7, with no clear D. The CDR3 runs 14 residues. Trimming left V 2 bases short and J 3 bases short, with 12 bases between. Germline V gene lookup returns CDR1 SGHDT and CDR2 YYEEEE. The CDR3 region is CASSFPLDGYEQYF. CDR3 coding DNA: TGTGCCAGCAGCTTTCCCCTAGACGGCTACGAGCAGTACTTC.

This chain uses TRBV7-2 with TRBJ2-7; no clear D gene. V gave up 2 bases and J gave up 5 bases, with 10 bases separating them. CDR3 size: 13 residues. Per the germline V gene, CDR1 is SGHTA and CDR2 is FQGNSA. This CDR3 is CASSLYFHDEQYV. DNA for the CDR3: TGTGCCAGCAGCTTATACTTCCACGACGAGCAGTACGTC.

The J gene is TRBJ2-6, the V gene TRBV6-1, with 11 bases that match TRBD1. This CDR3 contains 17 residues. CDR1 is MNHNS, CDR2 SASEGT, per germline. V shed 4 bases, J shed 4 bases, and the junction held 6 bases outside the gene matches. DNA for the CDR3: TGTGCCAGCAGTGGGGGACAGGGGGGCGTCGGGGCCAACGTCCTGACTTTC. It yields the protein CASSGGQGGVGANVLTF.

This clone has more than one count but fewer than ten. V is TRBV27 and J is TRBJ1-5, with TRBD1 matching 9 bases. In germline, CDR1 is MNHEY, CDR2 SMNVEV (reference sequence). V lost 5 bases and J lost 5; bases outside the gene matches: 4. This CDR3 has 14 amino acids. CDR3 residues: CASSPGQGHQPQHF. CDR3 DNA: TGTGCCAGCAGTCCGGGACAGGGTCATCAGCCCCAGCATTTT.

This chain links TRBV27 with TRBJ1-6; perhaps TRBD1 as D (6 bases). CDR1 is MNHEY, CDR2 SMNVEV, per germline (reference sequence). The CDR3 spans 15 residues. Trimming shortened V by 6 bases and J by 9 bases, and 18 bases separated the two germline ends. The CDR3 here is CASRGDTTSFSPLHF. For the CDR3, the DNA is TGTGCCAGCAGAGGGGACACCACTAGTTTTTCACCCCTCCACTTT.

This rearrangement joins TRBV15 to TRBJ1-2; D remains ambiguous. Germline CDR1 is LNHNV and CDR2 is YYDKDF (reference sequence). Trimming removed 0 bases from V and 6 bases from J, with 11 bases in between. The CDR3 extends over 14 amino acids. The CDR3 sequence is CATSRDRGQDGYTF. Written as DNA, the CDR3 is TGTGCCACCAGCAGAGATCGGGGTCAGGATGGCTACACCTTC.

The chain links TRBV2 to TRBJ1-6; 11 bases agree with TRBD1. CDR3 length equals 15 residues. V shed 2 bases, J shed 12 bases, and the junction held 6 bases outside the gene matches. The germline CDR1 and CDR2 sequences are SNHLY and FYNNEI. In DNA, the CDR3 is TGTGCCAGCAGTGAATTTGGGACAGGGGGTAAACCCCTCCACTTT. Translated, it gives CASSEFGTGGKPLHF. The whole variable domain, remainder taken from reference TRBV2 and TRBJ1-6, is EPEVTQTPSHQVTQMGQEVILRCVPISNHLYFYWYRQILGQKVEFLVSFYNNEISEKSEIFDDQFSVERPDGSNFTLKIRSTKLEDSAMYFCASSEFGTGGKPLHFGNGTRLTVT.

This clone was seen a few times. The rearrangement uses TRBV4-3 and TRBJ1-4; the D gene is possibly TRBD1 (5 bases). The CDR3 spans 14 residues. The germline V and J ends were trimmed by 0 bases and 7 bases, with 9 bases remaining between them. Germline V gives CDR1 LGHNA, CDR2 YSLEER. CDR3 DNA: TGCGCCAGCAGCCAAGATTGGGACGGTGAAAAACTGTTTTTT. Translating it yields CASSQDWDGEKLFF.